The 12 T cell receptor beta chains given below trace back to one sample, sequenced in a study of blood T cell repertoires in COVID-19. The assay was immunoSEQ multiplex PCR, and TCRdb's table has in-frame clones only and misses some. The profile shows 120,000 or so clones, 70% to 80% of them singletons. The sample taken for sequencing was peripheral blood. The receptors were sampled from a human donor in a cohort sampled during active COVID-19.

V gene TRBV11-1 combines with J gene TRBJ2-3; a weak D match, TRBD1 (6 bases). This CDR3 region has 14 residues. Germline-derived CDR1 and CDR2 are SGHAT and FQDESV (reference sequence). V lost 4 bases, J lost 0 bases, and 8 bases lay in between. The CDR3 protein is CASSSGQSTDTQYF. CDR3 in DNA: TGTGCCAGCAGCTCCGGACAGAGCACAGATACGCAGTATTTT.

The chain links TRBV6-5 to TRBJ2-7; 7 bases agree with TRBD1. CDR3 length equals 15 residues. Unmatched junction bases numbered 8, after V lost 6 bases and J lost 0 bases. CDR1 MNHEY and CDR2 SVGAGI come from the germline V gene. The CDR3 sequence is CASRMDRPSSYEQYF. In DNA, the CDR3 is TGTGCCAGCAGGATGGACAGGCCTAGCTCCTACGAGCAGTACTTC.

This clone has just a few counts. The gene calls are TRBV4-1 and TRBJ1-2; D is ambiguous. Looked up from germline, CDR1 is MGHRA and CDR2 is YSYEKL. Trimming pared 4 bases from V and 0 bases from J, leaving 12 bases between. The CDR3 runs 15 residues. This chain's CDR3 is CASSPPGGANYGYTF. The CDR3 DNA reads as TGCGCCAGCAGCCCCCCGGGAGGAGCTAACTATGGCTACACCTTC.

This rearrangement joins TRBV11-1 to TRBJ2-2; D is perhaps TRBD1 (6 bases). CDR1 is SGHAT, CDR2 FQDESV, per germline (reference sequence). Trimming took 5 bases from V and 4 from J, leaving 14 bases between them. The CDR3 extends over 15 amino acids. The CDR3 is CASSIGEQGTGELFF. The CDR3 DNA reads TGTGCCAGCAGCATAGGCGAACAGGGCACCGGGGAGCTGTTTTTT.

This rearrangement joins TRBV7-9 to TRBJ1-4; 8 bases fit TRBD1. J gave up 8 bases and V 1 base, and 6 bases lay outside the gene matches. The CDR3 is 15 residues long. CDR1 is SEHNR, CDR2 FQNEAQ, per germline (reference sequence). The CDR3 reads CASSLVRGQGEKLFF. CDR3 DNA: TGTGCCAGCAGCTTAGTCAGGGGGCAAGGAGAAAAACTGTTTTTT.

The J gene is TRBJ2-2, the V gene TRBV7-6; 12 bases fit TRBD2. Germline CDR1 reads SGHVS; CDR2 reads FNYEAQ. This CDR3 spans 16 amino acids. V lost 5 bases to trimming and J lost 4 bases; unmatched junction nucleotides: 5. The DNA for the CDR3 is TGTGCCAGCAGCCGGACTAGCGGGACGGTCACCGGGGAGCTGTTTTTT. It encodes CASSRTSGTVTGELFF.

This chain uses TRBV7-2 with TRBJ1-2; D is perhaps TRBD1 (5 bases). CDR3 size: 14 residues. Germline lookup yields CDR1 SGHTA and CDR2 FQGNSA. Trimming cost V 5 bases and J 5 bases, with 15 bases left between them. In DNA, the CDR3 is TGTGCCAGCAGCAGGGCACAGGACCTTTATGGCTACACCTTC. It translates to CASSRAQDLYGYTF.

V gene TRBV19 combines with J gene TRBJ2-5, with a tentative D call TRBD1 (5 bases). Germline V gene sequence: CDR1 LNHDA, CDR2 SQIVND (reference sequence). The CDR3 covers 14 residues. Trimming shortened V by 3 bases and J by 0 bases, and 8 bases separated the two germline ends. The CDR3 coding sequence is TGTGCCAGTAGTATCAGGGTGTACCAAGAGACCCAGTACTTC. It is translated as CASSIRVYQETQYF.

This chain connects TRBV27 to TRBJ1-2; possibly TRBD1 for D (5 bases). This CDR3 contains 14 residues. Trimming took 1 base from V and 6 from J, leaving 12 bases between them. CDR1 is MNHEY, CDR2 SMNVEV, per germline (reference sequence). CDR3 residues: CASSLLGASNGYTF. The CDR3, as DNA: TGTGCCAGCAGTTTATTAGGGGCGTCGAATGGCTACACCTTC.

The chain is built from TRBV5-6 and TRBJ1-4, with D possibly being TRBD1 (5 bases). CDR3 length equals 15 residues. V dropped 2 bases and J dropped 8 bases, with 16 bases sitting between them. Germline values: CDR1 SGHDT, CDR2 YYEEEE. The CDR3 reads CASSLGFRAGEKLFF. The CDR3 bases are TGTGCCAGCAGCTTAGGGTTCCGGGCAGGGGAAAAACTGTTTTTT.

For the CDR3, the DNA is TGTGCCACCAGCGTCGAGACAGGGATCGGAAACACCATATATTTT. Translating it yields CATSVETGIGNTIYF. The gene calls are TRBV15 and TRBJ1-3; TRBD1 matches at 7 bases. Per the germline V gene, CDR1 is LNHNV and CDR2 is YYDKDF (reference sequence). The CDR3 covers 15 residues. V gave up 5 bases and J gave up 4 bases; unmatched junction bases: 8.

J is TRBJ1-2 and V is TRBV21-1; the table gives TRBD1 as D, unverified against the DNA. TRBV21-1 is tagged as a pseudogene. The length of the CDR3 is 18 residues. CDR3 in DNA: TGTGCCAGCAGCAAAGGAACAGGGGATACCGTGAGTAACTATGGCTACACCTTC. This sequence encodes CASSKGTGDTVSNYGYTF.